The 8 T cell receptor beta chains below all came from one sample that was sequenced in a study of prognosis after radiotherapy for stage I lung cancer. Template was genomic DNA; TCR beta CDR3 amplified in two multiplex PCR rounds. Initially, in first-round PCR, primers specific to each TRBV and TRBJ gene were used. Each CDR3 protein is one row after TCRdb ran MiXCR on the multiplex PCR reads. The sample has fewer than 15,000 distinct CDR3 sequences; 40% to 55% are singletons. The sequencing used PBMCs, collected before or after stereotactic body radiation therapy (not recorded which). Receptors were obtained from a donor of 50 years or more with non-small cell lung cancer.

This clonotype was detected many times. The chain couples TRBV3-2 to TRBJ2-7; the D call TRBD2 from the table was never checked on the DNA. TRBV3-2 is reported as a pseudogene. The CDR3 is made up of 17 amino acids. The CDR3 is CASSQDLATSPSYEQYF. CDR3 nucleotide sequence: TGTGCCAGCAGCCAAGATCTGGCTACAAGTCCCTCCTACGAGCAGTACTTC.

This clonotype came up many times. The rearrangement links TRBV13 to TRBJ2-5; no clear D. The CDR3 is 14 amino acids. Germline-derived CDR1 and CDR2 are PRHDT and FYEKMQ (reference sequence). V lost 5 bases to trimming and J lost 5 bases, with 15 bases between them. This CDR3 is CASSPSLVPETQYF. Here the CDR3 DNA reads TGTGCCAGCAGCCCCAGTTTAGTCCCGGAGACCCAGTACTTC.

Sample share makes this clonotype medium-sized. V gene TRBV30 combines with J gene TRBJ2-1; 8 bases are a match to TRBD1. Germline assignment: CDR1 GTSNPN and CDR2 SVGIG (reference sequence). The trim removed 1 base at V and 8 bases at J, leaving 1 base unmatched. There are 12 residues in the CDR3. As DNA, the CDR3 is TGTGCCTGGAGTGCAGGGGGCGATGAGCAGTTCTTC. This codes for CAWSAGGDEQFF.

As regards this clonotype: This is likely an artifact of a read error, given a far larger clone one base away. The chain has TRBV19 and TRBJ2-5; D is unresolved. The J call is doubtful: the DNA matches TRBJ2-1 better. This CDR3 is built from 16 residues. From germline, CDR1 is LNHDA and CDR2 SQIVND (reference sequence). CDR3 in DNA: TGTGCCAGTAGTATATCCATTGCTCCCCTTGGGAATGAGCAGTTCTTC. Protein sequence: CASSISIAPLGNEQFF.

The chain couples TRBV9 to TRBJ2-1; D is possibly TRBD2 (6 bases). Germline CDR1 and CDR2: SGDLS and YYNGEE. The CDR3 loop spans 17 amino acids. Trimming took off 0 bases at V and 4 bases at J, with 17 bases between the two ends. The CDR3 region is CASSVGTSRSGYNEQFF. For the CDR3, the DNA is TGTGCCAGCAGCGTAGGGACGAGCCGTAGCGGTTACAATGAGCAGTTCTTC.

CDR3 sequence reads: CSADRVRETQYF. In DNA form, the CDR3 reads TGCAGTGCTGACAGGGTTCGAGAGACCCAGTACTTC. The chain uses TRBV20-1 and TRBJ2-5, with 7 bases lining up with TRBD1. The trim removed 5 bases at V and 4 bases at J, leaving 4 bases unmatched. This CDR3 comprises 12 residues. CDR1 and CDR2 (germline): DFQATT, SNEGSKA (reference sequence).

The table lists this clonotype with many counts. The chain has TRBV20-1 and TRBJ1-5; D is undetermined. The CDR3 is 15 residues long. Germline CDR1 DFQATT, CDR2 SNEGSKA (reference sequence). The germline V and J ends were trimmed by 4 bases and 1 base, with 14 bases remaining between them. In DNA, the CDR3 is TGCAGTGCTAAGGGAGGGTGGGCAAGCAATCAGCCCCAGCATTTT. Its translation: CSAKGGWASNQPQHF.

This clonotype was seen repeatedly, ten times or more. The chain carries TRBV9 and TRBJ1-1; D uncertain. CDR3 length equals 15 residues. Germline V lookup: CDR1 SGDLS, CDR2 YYNGEE. With 3 bases removed from V and 0 bases from J, the gap between germline ends came to 12 bases. CDR3 sequence reads: CASSARLDLNTEAFF. Written as DNA, the CDR3 is TGTGCCAGCAGCGCCAGGCTGGACTTGAACACTGAAGCTTTCTTT.